Listed here are 6 T cell receptor beta chains from one sample, sequenced in a study of regulatory T cells in long-lasting Graves disease. The time point here: newly diagnosed GD, antithyroid drugs for less than 3 months. Isolated PBMC RNA provided the starting material for the TCR library. Arm-PCR of CDR3 regions and iRepertoire HTBI primers were the basis on which TCR beta libraries were built. MiXCR, applied by TCRdb to the multiplex PCR reads, yields one record per CDR3 protein. The table includes 200,000 to 250,000 distinct CDR3 sequences, 20% to 25% detected once. The sequences come from peripheral blood mononuclear cells (PBMCs), collected at new diagnosis, from a patient treated with antithyroid drugs. The receptors were gathered from a female donor with Graves disease.

This clonotype occurred many times. The CDR3 loop is CASSYGVTGELFF. The CDR3 bases are TGTGCCAGCAGTTACGGTGTCACCGGGGAGCTGTTTTTT. This chain links TRBV3-1 with TRBJ2-2; D remains unclear. There are 13 residues in the CDR3. Per germline, CDR1 LGHDT and CDR2 YNNKEL (reference sequence). V was pared by 6 bases and J by 4 bases, with 9 bases between.

This rearrangement joins TRBV10-1 to TRBJ1-1, with TRBD1 matching 10 bases. The J segment lost 6 bases and the V segment lost 6 bases, leaving 7 bases of the junction unmatched. The CDR3 consists of 14 residues. The germline V gene encodes CDR1 WNHNN and CDR2 SYGVQD (reference sequence). The CDR3 sequence: CASSATGTGAEAFF. CDR3 in DNA: TGCGCCAGCAGCGCCACCGGGACAGGGGCTGAAGCTTTCTTT.

This clonotype was seen at least ten times. This chain's CDR3 is CSAIEATDTQYF. The CDR3 DNA reads TGCAGTGCTATTGAGGCCACAGATACGCAGTATTTT. The chain recombines TRBV20-1 with TRBJ2-3; D gene unclear. From germline, CDR1 is DFQATT and CDR2 SNEGSKA (reference sequence). The CDR3 is 12 residues long. Trimming took 4 bases from V and 2 from J, leaving 7 bases between them.

This chain connects TRBV19 to TRBJ1-5; D is possibly TRBD1 (5 bases). The CDR3 runs to 18 residues. The V end was cut by 5 bases, the J end by 5 bases, with 25 bases between. Germline CDR1 and CDR2: LNHDA and SQIVND (reference sequence). The CDR3 region has the DNA TGTGCCAGTAGTGTTCTGAGGGGCCGGCTGATCTCGGATCAGCCCCAGCATTTT. Protein sequence: CASSVLRGRLISDQPQHF.

Of note for this clonotype: A far larger clone is one base from this, pointing to a likely read error. The chain uses TRBV11-2 and TRBJ2-1; 9 nucleotides line up with TRBD1. From germline, CDR1 is SGHAT and CDR2 FQNNGV. The V segment lost 3 bases and the J segment 10 bases; nucleotides outside the gene matches: 7. CDR3 length equals 14 residues. The CDR3 region has the DNA TGTGCCAGCAGCTTGGGACAGGGCCTCTACGAGCAGTTCTTC. This gives the protein CASSLGQGLYEQFF.

V usage is TRBV5-6 and J usage is TRBJ2-3, with D possibly being TRBD1 (5 bases). Between the trimmed V and J ends, which lost 2 bases and 1 base, there was a span of 11 bases. This CDR3 region has 15 residues. Germline CDR1 SGHDT, CDR2 YYEEEE. CDR3 region: CASSFRTRRTDTQYF. CDR3 in DNA: TGTGCCAGCAGCTTTAGGACACGCCGCACAGATACGCAGTATTTT.